The entry that follows covers one T cell receptor beta chain sequence. Using immunoSEQ multiplex PCR, the repertoire was profiled, and TCRdb retains in-frame clones only, with some absent. The sample lists approximately 83,000 clones, about 93% seen once, with around 4.5% in the top ten. This entry comes from a study of T cell changes during pregnancy in multiple sclerosis. Germline CDR1 is MNHNY and CDR2 is SVGAGI (reference sequence). Germline trimming cut 7 bases from V and 2 bases from J; bases unmatched to any gene: 5. The CDR3 has 14 residues. The TCR comes from a female donor with multiple sclerosis, enrolled in a pregnancy study. The V gene is TRBV6-6, the J gene TRBJ2-3, with 8 bases aligning to TRBD2. The sample in question was peripheral blood, obtained in the first trimester of pregnancy. The CDR3 DNA follows: TGTGCCAGCACCGTAGCGGGGAACACAGATACGCAGTATTTT. This translates into CASTVAGNTDTQYF.